A selection of T cell receptor beta chains follows, all from one sample in a study of memory CD4+ T cells and cytomegalovirus serostatus. Clones were sequenced by immunoSEQ multiplex PCR, and TCRdb holds only the in-frame ones, with some missing. This sample carries 50,000 to 55,000 clones, approximately 78% of them seen once, and the ten largest clones take under 0.9%. Material for sequencing was memory CD4+ T cells from blood. Every receptor here comes from an adult in good health and CMV-seronegative. CDR3s include the opening cysteine and the closing phenylalanine or tryptophan. A D gene is named only where the DNA matches it firmly. Clone size is given for some rows only: seen once, a few or many times, or a class if the clone is expanded.

>TRBV5-1|TRBD1|-|TRBJ1-6
TGCGCCAGCAGCGCAGGGGGCGAGAATTCACCCCTCCACTTT
CASSAGGENSPLHF
>TRBV2|TRBD1|few|TRBJ2-7
TGTGCCAGCAGACGACAGGGACCTTACGAGCAGTACTTC
CASRRQGPYEQYF
>TRBV14|TRBD2|-|TRBJ2-3
TGTGCCAGCAGCGCAGGACTAGCCGGCACAGATACGCAGTATTTT
CASSAGLAGTDTQYF
>TRBV5-1|-|-|TRBJ1-2
TGCGCCAGCAGCTTGGCCGGGACGGACTATGGCTACACCTTC
CASSLAGTDYGYTF
>TRBV9|-|-|TRBJ1-1
TGTGCCAGCAGCGCAGCAGGGTTAGAAGCTGAAGCTTTCTTT
CASSAAGLEAEAFF
>TRBV20-1|-|-|TRBJ2-5
TGCAGTGCGAGGGAGTTAGAGACCCAGTACTTC
CSARELETQYF
>TRBV5-1|TRBD1|-|TRBJ2-4
TGCGCCAGCAGCACCGGGACAGGGGGCGTGTGGGACATTCAGTACTTC
CASSTGTGGVWDIQYF
>TRBV9|-|-|TRBJ1-2
TGTGCCAGCAGCGTAGCGGACTCGAATAAGCATGGCTACACCTTC
CASSVADSNKHGYTF
>TRBV30|-|few|TRBJ1-1
TGTGCCTGGAGTGTTGCGGCCACTGAAGCTTTCTTT
CAWSVAATEAFF
>TRBV19|TRBD2|-|TRBJ2-3
TGTGCCAGTAGTATAGTAGCTAGCGGGGGGGGACATACGCAGTATTTT
CASSIVASGGGHTQYF
>TRBV18|-|-|TRBJ2-7
TGTGCCAGCTCACCAAAAACAGGGTACTCCTACGAGCAGTACTTC
CASSPKTGYSYEQYF
>TRBV5-6|TRBD1|-|TRBJ1-4
TGTGCCAGCAGCTTGGGGGGACAGTATAATGAAAAACTGTTTTTT
CASSLGGQYNEKLFF
>TRBV7-9|TRBD1|few|TRBJ1-1
TGTGCCAGCAGCCCGGACAGGGACACTGAAGCTTTCTTT
CASSPDRDTEAFF
>TRBV28|-|-|TRBJ1-1
TGTGCCGCTTGGACGCGCGTTTCCACTGAAGCTTTCTTT
CAAWTRVSTEAFF
>TRBV19|-|-|TRBJ2-2
TGTGCCAGTAGTAGACAGGTTGCCGGGGAGCTGTTTTTT
CASSRQVAGELFF
>TRBV5-1|-|-|TRBJ2-1
TGCGCCAGCAGCCTGACAGGTCTCTCTTACAATGAGCAGTTCTTC
CASSLTGLSYNEQFF